This T cell receptor beta chain was recovered during a study of shared clonotypes between healthy human individuals. Background on the study: Samples came from a couple of female and three male donors aged 18 to 49. Whole-study results and caveats: It was the few donors that limited the genetic and exposure-history diversity represented.

This clone was counted a few times. The antigen is not known. At deep level, the assay was performed. This table comes from immunoSEQ multiplex PCR, and its TCRdb copy is limited to in-frame clones, with some not included. The table has over 400,000 clones, around 80% seen once. The CDR3 loop spans 17 amino acids. The germline V gene has CDR1 SGDLS and CDR2 YYNGEE. The V gene lost 0 bases and the J gene lost 3 bases, with 18 bases spanning the gap. The source is a woman in her 40s in good health. Some clones in this sample may be carry-over from other donors' samples. This chain links TRBV9 with TRBJ1-1; D may be TRBD1 (5 bases). Source material: PBMCs. Here the CDR3 reads CASSVGDGRYLDTEAFF. CDR3 bases: TGTGCCAGCAGCGTAGGGGACGGACGCTATTTGGACACTGAAGCTTTCTTT.